The sequence of this T cell receptor beta chain was determined in a study of blood T cell repertoires in COVID-19 (dated by TCRdb to 2018 to 2021). Background for the entire study: Collaborator samples came from the United States, Italy and Spain and covered acute and convalescent phases of COVID-19. The material from the prospective study consisted of cDNA or gDNA derived from T cells, B-cell-depleted T cells, or PBMCs. The dataset comprised deeply sampled blood TCRbeta repertoires from subjects exposed to, actively infected with, or recovered from COVID-19. The repertoires were released in a freely available public database intended as a resource for research on the immune response to SARS-CoV-2. Samples came from the ongoing ImmuneRACE study (first 160 participants) plus 1,254 subjects from 6 global collaborators. Sample metadata almost always included a de-identified subject ID, COVID-19 status, age in years and sex. Where available, HLA class I and class II types were obtained from metadata supplied by the sample provider rather than from assay-based typing. What the study reported, not specific to this receptor: Clinical and demographic metadata were provided uncurated, with the amount varying by source and participant.

For this clone: Its antigen has not been determined. Per-base qualities were not stored, and no clone one base away is much larger.

The germline V and J ends show losses of 0 bases and 1 base respectively, and no gene match explains 3 bases of the junction. Spanning cysteine to phenylalanine, the CDR3 consists of 16 amino acids. The entry retains the CDR3 DNA only, 48 bases that are in frame from base 1. CDR1 and CDR2, per the germline V gene, are SGHRS and YFSETQ. TCRbeta CDR3 regions were amplified from genomic DNA using the immunoSEQ Assay, a bias-controlled multiplex PCR. In the authors' own workflow: Nucleated cell counts per sample were estimated from amplification of reference gene primers within the assay. Sequence reads were collapsed and filtered to measure the absolute abundance of every unique TCRbeta CDR3 rearrangement. For each sample, productive Simpson clonality was calculated as the square root of Simpson's diversity index over productive rearrangements. TCRdb retrieved this table from immuneACCESS and kept in-frame rearrangements only. Not all clones are present; in checked studies, unresolved V genes account for under half, and no reason is known for the remainder. V, J and clone size derive from that table, while D and trimming were established from the DNA sequence. The sample table lists some 46,000 clones, about four fifths of them with a count of one. The ten largest account for less than 25% of the sample.

Each collaborating institution followed its own protocols to collect whole blood in K2EDTA tubes. Collaborator samples were shipped for TCRbeta analysis as frozen whole blood, isolated PBMCs, or DNA extracted from either sample type. This sequence uses TRBV5-1 and TRBJ2-3, with 9 middle bases fitting TRBD2. The origin of this receptor is a woman aged 60-75 years with acute or convalescent COVID-19. Sample: peripheral blood. The CDR3 reads CASSLGAGGRTDTQYF. In nucleotides, the sequence is TGCGCCAGCAGCTTGGGAGCGGGGGGTCGCACAGATACGCAGTATTTT.